These 15 T cell receptor beta chains originate from one sample sequenced in a study of T cells in Graves' hyperthyroidism and ophthalmopathy. Researchers took RNA transcripts and amplified the TCR beta CDR3 regions from them. The HTBI primer set served for first-round RT-PCR of the TCR CDR3. MiXCR, applied by TCRdb to the multiplex PCR reads, yields one record per CDR3 protein. The table lists 360,000 or so distinct CDR3 sequences, roughly 15% of them singletons, with roughly 19% in the top ten. Material: blood. These receptors originate from an older woman with Graves' ophthalmopathy.

The genes are TRBV19 and TRBJ2-6; D is possibly TRBD1 (6 bases). The CDR3 covers 18 residues. The germline V gene encodes CDR1 LNHDA and CDR2 SQIVND (reference sequence). Trimming stripped 3 bases from V and 3 bases from J, with 18 bases between. The CDR3 loop reads CASSMGWQGISGANVLTF. CDR3 bases: TGTGCCAGTAGTATGGGTTGGCAGGGGATAAGTGGGGCCAACGTCCTGACTTTC.

As concerns this clonotype: Given a much more abundant clone one base away, this may be a read error. The chain has TRBV30 and TRBJ2-1; tentatively, D is TRBD2 (7 bases). The germline V gene encodes CDR1 GTSNPN and CDR2 SVGIG (reference sequence). The CDR3 spans 13 residues. The CDR3 bases are TGTGCCTGGGGTGTAAAGGGGGGGGATGAGCAGTTCTTC. It encodes CAWGVKGGDEQFF.

This clonotype was counted at least ten times. V and J are TRBV5-5 and TRBJ2-1, with D unresolved. With 0 bases removed from V and 1 base from J, the gap between germline ends came to 11 bases. Per the germline V gene, CDR1 is SGHKS and CDR2 is YYEKEE (reference sequence). CDR3 length: 16 amino acids. DNA of the CDR3: TGTGCCAGCAGCTTGGGGCTCGGGCGGTCCTACAATGAGCAGTTCTTC. Translated: CASSLGLGRSYNEQFF.

At least ten counts were recorded for this clonotype. The V gene is TRBV7-9, the J gene TRBJ2-1; the D gene is possibly TRBD2 (5 bases). The CDR3 totals 14 residues. Germline V gene sequence: CDR1 SEHNR, CDR2 FQNEAQ (reference sequence). Trimming pared 5 bases from V and 8 bases from J, leaving 16 bases between. CDR3 loop: CASSVGLGAYEQFF. CDR3 DNA: TGTGCCAGCAGCGTGGGCTTGGGAGCCTATGAGCAGTTCTTC.

The sample holds many counts of this clonotype. The chain employs TRBV3-1 and TRBJ2-1; D might be TRBD1 or TRBD2, each matching 5 bases. CDR3 length: 17 amino acids. With 6 bases removed from V and 6 bases from J, the gap between germline ends came to 24 bases. From germline, CDR1 is LGHDT and CDR2 YNNKEL (reference sequence). This chain's CDR3 is CASREDPRDGMLNEQFF. The CDR3 coding sequence is TGTGCCAGCAGGGAAGATCCTCGGGACGGTATGCTCAATGAGCAGTTCTTC.

This clonotype was recorded many times. The genes are TRBV3-1 and TRBJ2-7; D not certain. This CDR3 is built from 15 residues. The V and J ends lost 1 base and 1 base respectively, with 11 bases between them. Germline V gives CDR1 LGHDT, CDR2 YNNKEL (reference sequence). Here the CDR3 reads CASSQGTAISYEQYF. Written as DNA, the CDR3 is TGTGCCAGCAGCCAAGGGACGGCGATTTCCTACGAGCAGTACTTC.

This clonotype was observed many times. The chain joins TRBV5-5 to TRBJ1-5; D is unclear. This CDR3 region has 15 residues. Between the trimmed V and J ends, which lost 1 base and 2 bases, there was a span of 10 bases. Germline assignment: CDR1 SGHKS and CDR2 YYEKEE (reference sequence). The CDR3 region is CASSLYGRRNQPQHF. The CDR3 DNA is TGTGCCAGCAGCTTGTATGGCAGACGCAATCAGCCCCAGCATTTT.

This clonotype was counted many times. V gene TRBV20-1 combines with J gene TRBJ1-4; maybe TRBD1 (6 bases). The CDR3 has 15 residues. V dropped 1 base and J dropped 7 bases, with 16 bases sitting between them. From germline, CDR1 is DFQATT and CDR2 SNEGSKA (reference sequence). The CDR3 loop is CSARATGTPREKLFF. CDR3 coding DNA: TGCAGTGCTAGAGCCACAGGGACCCCTCGTGAAAAACTGTTTTTT.

V usage is TRBV3-1 and J usage is TRBJ2-1; 16 positions match TRBD2. This CDR3 spans 15 amino acids. Germline V gene lookup returns CDR1 LGHDT and CDR2 YNNKEL (reference sequence). V gave up 7 bases and J gave up 8 bases; unmatched junction bases: 5. The CDR3: CASNPGLAGGHEQFF. Written as DNA, the CDR3 is TGTGCCAGCAACCCGGGACTAGCGGGAGGGCATGAGCAGTTCTTC.

This clonotype appeared many times. The CDR3 DNA follows: TGCAGTGCTACGAAGAACACCGGGGAGCTGTTTTTT. It is translated as CSATKNTGELFF. This rearrangement joins TRBV20-1 to TRBJ2-2; no firm D call. V dropped 4 bases and J dropped 1 base, with 4 bases sitting between them. The germline V gene encodes CDR1 DFQATT and CDR2 SNEGSKA (reference sequence). This CDR3 region has 12 residues.

This clonotype was seen only a few times. The chain combines TRBV2 with TRBJ1-2, with D possibly TRBD1 on 5 matching bases. V was cut by 3 bases and J by 4 bases, with 15 bases left in between. Looked up from germline, CDR1 is SNHLY and CDR2 is FYNNEI. The CDR3 length is 15 residues. CDR3 in amino acids: CASSEVKGAPYGYTF. CDR3 coding DNA: TGTGCCAGCAGTGAGGTTAAAGGGGCCCCCTATGGCTACACCTTC.

The V gene is TRBV5-6, the J gene TRBJ2-2, with a weak D call TRBD2 (5 bases). This CDR3 region has 15 residues. V was clipped by 4 bases and J by 1 base, with 11 bases between them. The germline gives CDR1 SGHDT, CDR2 YYEEEE. CDR3: CASSPGLQNTGELFF. Written as DNA, the CDR3 is TGTGCCAGCAGCCCGGGGTTGCAGAACACCGGGGAGCTGTTTTTT.

This clonotype was seen a handful of times. This chain joins TRBV4-2 and TRBJ2-7, with TRBD2 identical over 7 bases. Per the germline V gene, CDR1 is LGHNA and CDR2 is YNFKEQ. The CDR3 spans 16 residues. The J segment lost 7 bases and the V segment lost 0 bases, leaving 12 bases of the junction unmatched. In DNA, the CDR3 is TGTGCCAGCAGCCAAGATTGGGGGAGGGCCTCGGGGGAGCAGTACTTC. This codes for CASSQDWGRASGEQYF.

This clonotype was seen a few times. The rearrangement links TRBV20-1 to TRBJ2-5, with 8 bases fitting TRBD2. In germline, CDR1 is DFQATT, CDR2 SNEGSKA (reference sequence). The V and J ends lost 1 base and 4 bases, in that order; junction bases with no gene match: 8. This CDR3 comprises 15 residues. CDR3 sequence reads: CSARGQRESGETQYF. CDR3 nucleotides: TGCAGTGCTAGAGGCCAGCGGGAGTCGGGAGAGACCCAGTACTTC.

This clonotype was counted many times. The chain employs TRBV20-1 and TRBJ2-5; tentative D call: TRBD2 (6 bases). CDR1 and CDR2 from the germline V gene are DFQATT and SNEGSKA (reference sequence). The CDR3 is made up of 13 amino acids. V was cut by 1 base and J by 1 base, with 7 bases left in between. CDR3 in DNA: TGCAGTGCTAGAGGGGGGGTCCAAGAGACCCAGTACTTC. This gives the protein CSARGGVQETQYF.